The rows below give T cell receptor beta chains drawn from one sample of a study of cytomegalovirus exposure and HLA in healthy donors. Sequenced by immunoSEQ multiplex PCR; TCRdb stores in-frame clones only, minus some. The listing records 160,000 or so clones. Material for sequencing was PBMCs. The origin of the receptors is a man younger than 40 in good health and CMV-seronegative. Each CDR3 is given without its conserved first and last residue.

V: TRBV6-5; length: 11; CDR3: ASSENINQPQH
V: TRBV7-2; length: 14; CDR3: ASSLVAGNTYNEQF
V: TRBV10-3; length: 10; CDR3: AISESKDTQY
V: TRBV6-1; length: 11; CDR3: ANRDNGQYEQY
V: TRBV6-5; length: 13; CDR3: ASSPRVYSGNTIY
V: TRBV18; length: 16; CDR3: ASSPLQGRGRGQETQY
V: TRBV30; length: 18; CDR3: AWSVGTSFTRLSHNQPQH
V: TRBV9; length: 13; CDR3: ASSVGAEGDQPQH
V: TRBV7-2; length: 14; CDR3: ASSPGGTGGPREQY
V: TRBV11-2; length: 12; CDR3: ASRPRGAFYEQY
V: TRBV19; length: 12; CDR3: ASSIGRANYGYT
V: TRBV14; length: 13; CDR3: ASSQPGLFRETQY
V: TRBV5-7; length: 12; CDR3: ASYLGRLGNIQY
V: TRBV7-3; length: 13; CDR3: ASSLDGTSTYEQY
V: TRBV6-8; length: 12; CDR3: ASSYSEGTGELF
V: TRBV5-1; length: 16; CDR3: ASSLWGLWPAGTDTQY
V: TRBV5-4; length: 13; CDR3: ASSRHQGLPYEQY
V: TRBV30; length: 12; CDR3: AWTGGRRPYEQY
V: TRBV5-1; length: 12; CDR3: ASSFTGTGAEQF
V: TRBV7-8; length: 14; CDR3: ASSFGGGQGIEKLF
V: TRBV10-3; length: 13; CDR3: AISDEGRGNSPLH
V: TRBV10-3; length: 13; CDR3: AISPGGGVGQPQH
V: TRBV7-9; length: 14; CDR3: ASSLAFLGQGETQY
V: TRBV19; length: 14; CDR3: ASSIATGTPSYEQY
V: TRBV5-4; length: 13; CDR3: ASSLELGQFYEQY
V: TRBV7-2; length: 15; CDR3: ASSLLRQGFSNTEAF
V: TRBV27; length: 12; CDR3: ASTSGGRLYEQY
V: TRBV6-5; length: 13; CDR3: ASSYSIGPGGGYT